This is a list of T cell receptor beta chains from one sample in a study of cytomegalovirus exposure and HLA in healthy donors. Method: immunoSEQ multiplex PCR; TCRdb's copy keeps in-frame clones and lacks some. The sample yields more than 100,000 clones, roughly three quarters seen once. Sequenced sample: PBMCs. Receptors were obtained from a woman under 30 in good health and CMV-seropositive. CDR3s include the opening cysteine and the closing phenylalanine or tryptophan. D genes are given only for firm matches. Part of the rows lack a size; the others show once, few, many or a class for expanded clones.

CDR3 | DNA | J | D | size | length | V
CASSYPGRGDTQYF | TGCGCCAGCAGCTACCCTGGCCGCGGGGATACGCAGTATTTT | TRBJ2-3 | NA | NA | 14 | TRBV5-1
CASRQSRQGRSEKLFF | TGTGCCAGTAGGCAGTCCCGACAGGGAAGGAGTGAAAAACTGTTTTTT | TRBJ1-4 | TRBD1 | NA | 16 | TRBV19
CASSYSSGDTDTQYF | TGTGCCAGCAGTTACTCGTCGGGGGACACAGATACGCAGTATTTT | TRBJ2-3 | NA | NA | 15 | TRBV6-5
CASSEQGYSTEAFF | TGTGCCAGCAGTGAACAGGGGTACAGCACTGAAGCTTTCTTT | TRBJ1-1 | NA | NA | 14 | TRBV2
CASSQEVSSGNTIYF | TGTGCCAGCAGCCAAGAGGTCAGCTCTGGAAACACCATATATTTT | TRBJ1-3 | NA | NA | 15 | TRBV4-2
CASSKGQLYGYTF | TGCGCCAGCAGCAAGGGACAGCTCTATGGCTACACCTTC | TRBJ1-2 | TRBD1 | NA | 13 | TRBV5-1
CASSDPGLNIQYF | TGCGCCAGCAGTGATCCGGGATTAAACATTCAGTACTTC | TRBJ2-4 | NA | NA | 13 | TRBV10-1
CASSLSFDTEAFF | TGCGCCAGCAGCCTGTCTTTCGACACTGAAGCTTTCTTT | TRBJ1-1 | NA | NA | 13 | TRBV5-1
CASSRGQGAGTGELFF | TGCGCCAGCAGCCGGGGACAGGGGGCTGGGACCGGGGAGCTGTTTTTT | TRBJ2-2 | TRBD1 | NA | 16 | TRBV5-1
CASSSTGQTQYF | TGTGCCAGCAGCTCCACAGGGCAGACCCAGTACTTC | TRBJ2-5 | NA | few | 12 | TRBV7-2
CASSYSLFPQGETQYF | TGTGCCAGCAGTTACTCTCTTTTCCCGCAGGGGGAGACCCAGTACTTC | TRBJ2-5 | NA | NA | 16 | TRBV6-5
CAISEGRGEEQYF | TGTGCCATCAGTGAAGGGCGGGGGGAAGAGCAGTACTTC | TRBJ2-5 | TRBD2 | NA | 13 | TRBV10-3
CSASFYTF | TGCAGTGCTAGCTTCTACACCTTC | TRBJ1-2 | NA | NA | 8 | TRBV20-1
CAISVGTVSNYGYTF | TGTGCCATCAGCGTTGGGACAGTGAGTAACTATGGCTACACCTTC | TRBJ1-2 | TRBD1 | NA | 15 | TRBV10-3
CASREFTDTQYF | TGTGCCAGCAGAGAGTTCACAGATACGCAGTATTTT | TRBJ2-3 | NA | few | 12 | TRBV2
CASSSDASGGFYEQYF | TGTGCCAGCAGCTCGGACGCTAGCGGGGGGTTCTACGAGCAGTACTTC | TRBJ2-7 | TRBD2 | few | 16 | TRBV5-4
CASSLELAAYEQYF | TGTGCCAGCAGCTTAGAACTAGCCGCCTACGAGCAGTACTTC | TRBJ2-7 | NA | NA | 14 | TRBV7-2
CASSYSWTSPGELFF | TGTGCCAGCAGTTACTCGTGGACTAGCCCCGGGGAGCTGTTTTTT | TRBJ2-2 | TRBD2 | many | 15 | TRBV6-5
CAWSVQGTQYF | TGTGCCTGGAGTGTACAGGGGACCCAGTACTTC | TRBJ2-5 | NA | once | 11 | TRBV30
CASSQEHGRRTGELFF | TGCGCCAGCAGCCAAGAACACGGGAGAAGGACCGGGGAGCTGTTTTTT | TRBJ2-2 | NA | NA | 16 | TRBV4-3
CASSYAGAGFSEQYF | TGTGCCAGCAGTTACGCGGGAGCTGGATTTTCCGAGCAGTACTTC | TRBJ2-7 | TRBD2 | NA | 15 | TRBV6-5
CASSGLAANTGELFF | TGTGCCAGCAGCGGACTAGCGGCGAACACCGGGGAGCTGTTTTTT | TRBJ2-2 | TRBD2 | few | 15 | TRBV2
CSVELRQGATGANVLTF | TGCAGCGTTGAACTCAGACAGGGGGCCACTGGGGCCAACGTCCTGACTTTC | TRBJ2-6 | TRBD1 | few | 17 | TRBV29-1
CASSSSGQGYEQYF | TGCGCCAGCAGCTCTTCAGGACAGGGCTACGAGCAGTACTTC | TRBJ2-7 | TRBD1 | few | 14 | TRBV5-1
CASSRDRVREQYF | TGTGCCAGCAGCCGGGACAGGGTACGCGAGCAGTACTTC | TRBJ2-7 | TRBD1 | NA | 13 | TRBV7-2
CASSLEDSGRHSNNEQFF | TGCGCCAGCAGCCTAGAGGACAGCGGTCGTCACTCTAACAATGAGCAGTTCTTC | TRBJ2-1 | NA | few | 18 | TRBV4-3
CASSASGEGDEQYF | TGTGCCAGCAGCGCCTCTGGGGAGGGGGACGAGCAGTACTTC | TRBJ2-7 | NA | NA | 14 | TRBV9
CASSSEWNTKAFF | TGTGCCAGCAGTTCAGAGTGGAACACTAAAGCTTTCTTT | TRBJ1-1 | NA | NA | 13 | TRBV7-9
CASSGGGRQPQHF | TGTGCCAGTAGTGGGGGGGGGCGACAGCCCCAGCATTTT | TRBJ1-5 | NA | NA | 13 | TRBV19
CAISGGETQYF | TGTGCCATCAGTGGAGGAGAGACCCAGTACTTC | TRBJ2-5 | NA | NA | 11 | TRBV10-3
CASSRVRGPGYGYTF | TGTGCCAGCAGTAGAGTCAGGGGGCCGGGCTATGGCTACACCTTC | TRBJ1-2 | TRBD1 | few | 15 | TRBV11-2
CAILGPSDTQYF | TGTGCCATCCTGGGCCCGTCAGATACGCAGTATTTT | TRBJ2-3 | NA | NA | 12 | TRBV10-3
CASSLAGPPGRTNEKLFF | TGTGCCAGCAGTTTAGCTGGTCCCCCAGGGCGGACTAATGAAAAACTGTTTTTT | TRBJ1-4 | NA | NA | 18 | TRBV27
CASFDMNNEAFF | TGCGCCAGCTTTGACATGAACAATGAAGCTTTCTTT | TRBJ1-1 | NA | NA | 12 | TRBV4-1
CASSQYPGTGDNEKLFF | TGTGCCAGCAGCCAATACCCCGGGACAGGGGATAATGAAAAACTGTTTTTT | TRBJ1-4 | TRBD1 | NA | 17 | TRBV4-2
CASSIQPDRYNEQFF | TGTGCCAGTAGTATTCAACCGGACAGGTACAATGAGCAGTTCTTC | TRBJ2-1 | TRBD1 | NA | 15 | TRBV19
CASSQQGSIGNTIYF | TGTGCCAGCAGCCAGCAGGGATCTATCGGAAACACCATATATTTT | TRBJ1-3 | NA | NA | 15 | TRBV4-2
CAWGGESGTEAFF | TGTGCCTGGGGGGGGGAATCCGGCACTGAAGCTTTCTTT | TRBJ1-1 | NA | NA | 13 | TRBV30
CASSATGEVAKNIQYF | TGTGCCAGCAGCGCGACAGGGGAAGTAGCCAAAAACATTCAGTACTTC | TRBJ2-4 | TRBD1 | NA | 16 | TRBV7-9
CASSVDGAFAYEQYF | TGTGCCAGCAGCGTAGATGGAGCCTTTGCCTACGAGCAGTACTTC | TRBJ2-7 | NA | NA | 15 | TRBV9
CASSQEGVAYQPQHF | TGCGCCAGCAGCCAAGAAGGGGTGGCGTATCAGCCCCAGCATTTT | TRBJ1-5 | NA | NA | 15 | TRBV4-1
CASSLRTGEEKLFF | TGCGCCAGCAGCTTGAGGACAGGGGAAGAAAAACTGTTTTTT | TRBJ1-4 | TRBD1 | few | 14 | TRBV5-1
CASSVEGGGAVNEQFF | TGTGCCAGCAGCGTAGAGGGTGGCGGGGCGGTTAATGAGCAGTTCTTC | TRBJ2-1 | NA | few | 16 | TRBV9
CAKLVGRRDTEAFF | TGTGCCAAGCTCGTGGGCAGGAGGGACACTGAAGCTTTCTTT | TRBJ1-1 | NA | few | 14 | TRBV2
CASSRRGGTGTGNSPLHF | TGTGCCAGCAGCCGGAGGGGGGGAACTGGAACCGGAAATTCACCCCTCCACTTT | TRBJ1-6 | NA | NA | 18 | TRBV14
CASSLLQGAEAFF | TGTGCCAGCAGTTTACTACAGGGGGCTGAAGCTTTCTTT | TRBJ1-1 | TRBD1 | NA | 13 | TRBV6-5
CASSRVGATYEQYF | TGTGCCAGCAGTAGGGTGGGAGCGACCTACGAGCAGTACTTC | TRBJ2-7 | NA | NA | 14 | TRBV27
CASSYSGQGALEQYF | TGTGCCAGCAGTTACTCCGGACAGGGGGCCCTCGAGCAGTACTTC | TRBJ2-7 | TRBD1 | few | 15 | TRBV6-6
CASRLQGTRFSTNEKLFF | TGTGCCAGCAGGTTACAGGGGACCAGATTTTCAACTAATGAAAAACTGTTTTTT | TRBJ1-4 | TRBD1 | NA | 18 | TRBV5-8
CASSYSAGSTYEQYF | TGTGCCAGCAGTTACTCCGCAGGGTCAACCTACGAGCAGTACTTC | TRBJ2-7 | NA | few | 15 | TRBV6-5
CASSTRGRGNTIYF | TGTGCCAGCAGTACCAGGGGGCGAGGAAACACCATATATTTT | TRBJ1-3 | TRBD1 | NA | 14 | TRBV6-5
CASSDIRTGNTGELFF | TGTGCCAGCAGCGACATTCGGACAGGGAACACCGGGGAGCTGTTTTTT | TRBJ2-2 | TRBD1 | NA | 16 | TRBV7-9